The 20 T cell receptor beta chains below were found in one sample sequenced in a study of identical twins. TCRdb passed the 5' RACE reads through MiXCR, listing each CDR3 protein once. Found here are 420,000 or so distinct CDR3 sequences, roughly 18% of them singletons; the top ten hold around 12%. The sample consisted of naive T cells sorted from blood. Source of these receptors: a man in his fifties in good health.

The sample holds a few counts of this clonotype. The chain uses TRBV7-9 and TRBJ1-4; D call uncertain. The ends were cut back, 5 bases at V and 7 bases at J, with 17 bases in the middle. The CDR3 is 15 amino acids. The germline V gene has CDR1 SEHNR and CDR2 FQNEAQ (reference sequence). This chain's CDR3 is CASSENSPSGEKLFF. In nucleotides, the CDR3 is TGTGCCAGCAGCGAGAACTCCCCAAGCGGTGAAAAACTGTTTTTT.

This clonotype was picked up many times. V and J are TRBV5-1 and TRBJ2-5; tentative D call: TRBD1 (8 bases). The V end was cut by 4 bases, the J end by 4 bases, with 29 bases between. Germline V CDR1 and CDR2: SGHRS, YFSETQ. CDR3 length: 19 residues. CDR3 sequence: CASSRDRRGSGYPTETQYF. The CDR3 DNA sequence: TGCGCCAGCAGCAGGGACAGGAGGGGTAGCGGGTACCCCACAGAGACCCAGTACTTC. Using reference TRBV5-1 and TRBJ2-5 for the parts outside the CDR3, the full variable domain is KAGVTQTPRYLIKTRGQQVTLSCSPISGHRSVSWYQQTPGQGLQFLFEYFSETQRNKGNFPGRFSGRQFSNSRSEMNVSTLELGDSALYLCASSRDRRGSGYPTETQYFGPGTRLLVL.

V usage is TRBV5-1 and J usage is TRBJ2-5; no clear D. V was trimmed by 3 bases and J by 3 bases, leaving 12 bases between them. The CDR3 length is 14 residues. Germline V CDR1 and CDR2: SGHRS, YFSETQ. In DNA form, the CDR3 reads TGCGCCAGCAGCTCCGCTCGGAGAAAAGAGACCCAGTACTTC. Translation: CASSSARRKETQYF.

This clonotype was detected only a few times. The chain combines TRBV29-1 with TRBJ2-3, with a possible D match to TRBD1 (6 bases). The CDR3 has 15 amino acids. Trimming left V 7 bases short and J 1 base short, with 18 bases between. Germline values: CDR1 SQVTM, CDR2 ANQGSEA. This CDR3 reads CSGGPVGKGTDTQYF. CDR3 in DNA: TGCAGCGGGGGGCCCGTGGGGAAGGGCACAGATACGCAGTATTTT.

This clonotype was detected ten times or more. The V call is TRBV5-1, the J call TRBJ2-7; 7 bases match TRBD2. The CDR3 contains 15 residues. V was pared by 1 base and J by 2 bases, with 6 bases of the junction left unmatched. Per the germline V gene, CDR1 is SGHRS and CDR2 is YFSETQ. DNA of the CDR3: TGCGCCAGCAGCTTGCGAAGGGAGGGAACCTACGAGCAGTACTTC. This translates into CASSLRREGTYEQYF.

In this sample, this clonotype turned up a few times. V and J are TRBV6-2 or TRBV6-3 and TRBJ2-3; D may be TRBD1 (5 bases). CDR1 is MNHEY, CDR2 SVGEGT, per germline. The CDR3 runs 16 residues. V lost 7 bases, J lost 4 bases, and 21 bases lay in between. CDR3 sequence: CASIGQGGSVADTQYF. DNA for the CDR3: TGTGCCAGCATTGGGCAGGGTGGGTCAGTCGCAGATACGCAGTATTTT.

In this sample, this clonotype turned up a few times. The rearrangement links TRBV6-2 or TRBV6-3 to TRBJ2-3; TRBD2 might be the D (7 bases). Trimming took off 6 bases at V and 6 bases at J, with 22 bases between the two ends. The CDR3 totals 16 residues. In germline, CDR1 is MNHEY, CDR2 SVGEGT. The CDR3 sequence: CASSLRLAAGVDTQYF. The DNA for the CDR3 is TGTGCCAGCAGCCTAAGACTAGCCGCAGGGGTGGATACGCAGTATTTT.

The chain couples TRBV7-9 to TRBJ2-3, with 9 bases aligning to TRBD1. With 5 bases clipped from V and 0 bases from J, the junction kept 6 bases outside the gene matches. This CDR3 has 16 amino acids. Germline V gives CDR1 SEHNR, CDR2 FQNEAQ (reference sequence). The chain's CDR3 is CASSLSGTGSTDTQYF. In DNA form, the CDR3 reads TGTGCCAGCAGCCTAAGCGGGACAGGGAGCACAGATACGCAGTATTTT.

The V gene is TRBV7-2, the J gene TRBJ2-1; D might be TRBD1 or TRBD2, each matching 5 bases. V was trimmed by 5 bases and J by 5 bases, leaving 13 bases between them. CDR1 SGHTA and CDR2 FQGNSA come from the germline V gene. The CDR3 has 14 residues. CDR3 amino acids: CASSGITGHNEQFF. The CDR3 DNA follows: TGTGCCAGCAGCGGAATAACGGGACACAATGAGCAGTTCTTC.

This clonotype was recorded a few times. V is TRBV7-2 and J is TRBJ2-2; 9 bases match TRBD2. The CDR3 is made up of 17 amino acids. Germline V lookup: CDR1 SGHTA, CDR2 FQGNSA. Trimming cost V 2 bases and J 6 bases; bases outside gene matches: 10. CDR3 sequence: CASSLLWSSGKPGELFF. In DNA form, the CDR3 reads TGTGCCAGCAGCTTACTGTGGTCTAGCGGGAAACCCGGGGAGCTGTTTTTT.

This clonotype occurred many times. V is TRBV7-2 and J is TRBJ2-3; D remains ambiguous. The CDR3 runs 16 residues. V was shortened by 5 bases and J by 0 bases, with 15 bases between the two germline ends. Germline CDR1 and CDR2: SGHTA and FQGNSA. The CDR3 region has the DNA TGTGCCAGCAGCGGGTCGCCCACTTCTAGCACAGATACGCAGTATTTT. Protein sequence: CASSGSPTSSTDTQYF.

The chain employs TRBV29-1 and TRBJ1-5; 8 nucleotides match TRBD1. This CDR3 region has 13 residues. Germline trimming cut 4 bases from V and 4 bases from J; bases unmatched to any gene: 3. Germline loops: CDR1 SQVTM, CDR2 ANQGSEA. This chain's CDR3 is CSVGQGQNQPQHF. Here the CDR3 DNA reads TGCAGCGTTGGACAGGGGCAGAATCAGCCCCAGCATTTT.

This clonotype was recorded a few times. This rearrangement joins TRBV4-2 to TRBJ2-3, with a weak D call TRBD1 (5 bases). CDR1 and CDR2 from the germline V gene are LGHNA and YNFKEQ. Trimming shortened V by 4 bases and J by 2 bases, and 10 bases separated the two germline ends. This CDR3 contains 14 residues. The CDR3 DNA follows: TGTGCCAGCAGCCCACAGGATTACACAGATACGCAGTATTTT. Translation gives CASSPQDYTDTQYF.

This rearrangement joins TRBV29-1 to TRBJ2-3, with D unclear. Germline V gene data show CDR1 as SQVTM and CDR2 as ANQGSEA. The CDR3 runs 15 residues. The ends were cut back, 2 bases at V and 0 bases at J, with 12 bases in the middle. The CDR3 reads CSVENDWSSTDTQYF. For the CDR3, the DNA is TGCAGCGTTGAAAACGACTGGTCTAGCACAGATACGCAGTATTTT.

This chain joins TRBV12-3 or TRBV12-4 and TRBJ1-4; TRBD1 matches at 9 bases. With V trimmed by 5 bases and J by 8 bases, 6 bases remained unmatched. CDR3 size: 14 residues. CDR3 sequence reads: CASSLGTGREKLFF. CDR3 in DNA: TGTGCCAGCAGTCTCGGGACAGGGAGAGAAAAACTGTTTTTT.

The J gene is TRBJ2-7, the V gene TRBV6-1, with TRBD2 matching over 13 bases. The V and J ends lost 4 bases and 3 bases, in that order; junction bases with no gene match: 9. The CDR3 contains 17 residues. Germline CDR1 is MNHNS and CDR2 is SASEGT. Here the CDR3 reads CASSAGLAGAWGYEQYF. The CDR3 DNA is TGTGCCAGCAGTGCAGGACTAGCGGGAGCGTGGGGCTACGAGCAGTACTTC.

This sequence joins TRBV5-5 and TRBJ1-2, with 10 bases that match TRBD1. This CDR3 region has 13 residues. Looked up from germline, CDR1 is SGHKS and CDR2 is YYEKEE (reference sequence). V shed 4 bases, J shed 7 bases, and the junction held 4 bases outside the gene matches. Here the CDR3 reads CASSRDRGVGYTF. The CDR3 DNA reads as TGTGCCAGCAGCAGGGACAGGGGAGTTGGCTACACCTTC.

The chain employs TRBV27 and TRBJ2-3, with D hard to call. Germline CDR1 is MNHEY and CDR2 is SMNVEV (reference sequence). Trimming shortened V by 4 bases and J by 0 bases, and 8 bases separated the two germline ends. This CDR3 region has 14 residues. The CDR3 protein is CASSWTVSTDTQYF. The CDR3 DNA is TGTGCCAGCAGTTGGACGGTTAGCACAGATACGCAGTATTTT.

In this sample, this clonotype turned up many times. This chain joins TRBV7-9 and TRBJ2-5; 10 positions match TRBD1. J lost 4 bases, V lost 5 bases, and 10 bases had no gene match. The CDR3 consists of 16 residues. Germline V gives CDR1 SEHNR, CDR2 FQNEAQ (reference sequence). CDR3 coding DNA: TGTGCCAGCAGCCCTACCCGACAGGGGGCTAGAGAGACCCAGTACTTC. Encoded protein: CASSPTRQGARETQYF. The complete variable domain, with remaining parts taken from reference TRBV7-9 and TRBJ2-5, reads DTGVSQNPRHKITKRGQNVTFRCDPISEHNRLYWYRQTLGQGPEFLTYFQNEAQLEKSRLLSDRFSAERPKGSFSTLEIQRTEQGDSAMYLCASSPTRQGARETQYFGPGTRLLVL.

V is TRBV20-1 and J is TRBJ1-5; TRBD1 matches 7 bases. Germline V CDR1 and CDR2: DFQATT, SNEGSKA (reference sequence). V gave up 2 bases and J gave up 8 bases; unmatched junction bases: 6. The CDR3 runs to 13 residues. CDR3 nucleotides: TGCAGTGCTAGAAAATTGACAGGGAAGCCCCAGCATTTT. It translates to CSARKLTGKPQHF.